This T cell receptor beta chain was identified in a study of cytomegalovirus exposure and HLA in healthy donors. The wider study: Earlier results showed roughly 120 million unique TCR beta sequences derived from 150 million to 200 million T cells. The study's findings and limits: In presence/absence analyses, roughly uniform sequencing depth across donors was assumed.

Comments on this clone: Its antigen is as yet unknown.

Germline CDR1 is SGHTA and CDR2 is FQGNSA. V was pared by 6 bases and J by 11 bases, with 4 bases between. The CDR3 runs to 8 residues. PCR amplification relied on 60 Vbeta primers (plus 13 Jbeta primers). Sequencing used immunoSEQ multiplex PCR; TCRdb keeps in-frame clones, though not all of them. This repertoire includes roughly 220,000 clones. Material: PBMCs. The receptor comes from a girl aged 2-10 years in good health and CMV-seropositive. The rearrangement joins TRBV7-2 to TRBJ1-1; no clear D gene. The CDR3 sequence: CASSLAFF. Written as DNA, the CDR3 is TGTGCCAGCAGTCTGGCTTTCTTT.